This TCR beta chain was found in a study of shared clonotypes between healthy human individuals (dated by TCRdb to 2018 to 2021). Study-level background: The cohort included a few men and a couple of women between 18 and 49 years of age. To estimate repertoire size and how much clonotypes are shared between individuals, the study performed deep sequencing of blood TCR repertoires from a handful of healthy adults. Different laboratories and diverse techniques were used to prepare libraries and sequence TCR repertoires, to increase sequencing depth and limit assay-specific biases. Each donor's leukapheresis produced roughly between about 0.85 and 10 billion PBMCs.

Using the deep immunoSEQ assay, multiplex PCR amplified TCR CDR3 regions from genomic DNA. Genomic DNA extracted from each cell subset was distributed evenly over all wells of several immunoSEQ 96-well plates, and each plate served as one replicate. For unsorted PBMC, each replicate PCR was loaded with 250 to 300 ng genomic DNA, equivalent to around 30,000 T cell genomes. Ten immunoSEQ deep assay plates were used to sequence the unsorted PBMC genomic DNA. The purified libraries were quantified using a Qubit 3.0 fluorometer, sized with a Bioanalyzer 2100, and then quantified again using the KAPA Library Quantification kit. Every immunoSEQ 96-well plate was sequenced on a dedicated single-read 150-cycle Illumina NextSeq 550 flow cell. The paper's data handling went like this. Because the immunoSEQ output held only junctional sequences and lacked quality scores, the filtering could not match the filtering applied to full-length reads. To assign V/J genes and CDR3, sequences were annotated against IMGT germline references using PyIR, a Python wrapper for IgBLAST v1.9. Reads with weak V/J assignments (E-value above 1e-6), missing CDR3, stop codons, out-of-frame junctions, or ambiguous translated residues were removed. V3J clonotypes were defined as sequences sharing the same inferred V gene, J gene, and CDR3 amino acid sequence. The percentage overlap between two repertoires was calculated by dividing the number of shared unique clonotypes by the size of the smaller repertoire. Three approaches were used to assess repertoire richness: RTK rarefaction, the Chao1 estimator, and Recon v2.1 estimates of unobserved clonotypes. Not all clones reach the TCRdb copy of this immuneACCESS table, which keeps in-frame sequences only. Checked studies attribute under half of the gap to unresolved V genes and leave the rest unexplained. The D gene and trimming were derived from the DNA, and the V and J assignments and clone size from that table. This sample lists some 530,000 clones; around four fifths were detected once. About 12% of the sample is held by the ten biggest clonotypes.

The paper's findings and limits, for the study overall: Pairwise subsampling indicated that sequencing depth was expected to affect the degree of clonotype sharing among donors. Because the study included only a small number of donors, the genetic and exposure-history diversity represented was limited. Sampling was limited to blood, and TCR repertoires in tissue likely differ from TCR repertoires in blood.

Healthy HIV-negative adults with no recently reported acute infections or vaccinations were included as donors. Every donor was a Caucasian adult living in Nashville, Tennessee, USA. In the unsorted samples, approximately 85 million PBMCs were counted, and genomic DNA was extracted using the QIAamp DNA Blood Mini kit. Blood was collected by leukapheresis, and PBMCs were isolated by Ficoll-Histopaque density gradient centrifugation and then cryopreserved in liquid nitrogen vapor phase. The CDR3 sequence holds 15 residues, the cysteine and phenylalanine included. CDR3 DNA only is kept here, 45 bases in frame from base 1. Sequences LNHDA (CDR1) and SQIVND (CDR2) are obtained from the germline V gene (reference sequence). At the junction V is shortened by 6 bases and J by 0 bases, with 12 bases in between. For this clone: Its specific antigen is unknown. No clone much larger than this one lies a single base away; base qualities are absent.

The source material was PBMCs. This TCR was sampled from a woman aged 40 to 50 in good health. Some clones in this sample may be carry-over from other donors' samples. Recombination joined TRBV19 with TRBJ1-3, with TRBD1 tentatively as D gene (5 bases match). The DNA is TGTGCCAGTAGACCTACAGGTTTCTCTGGAAACACCATATATTTT. Translated, it gives CASRPTGFSGNTIYF.